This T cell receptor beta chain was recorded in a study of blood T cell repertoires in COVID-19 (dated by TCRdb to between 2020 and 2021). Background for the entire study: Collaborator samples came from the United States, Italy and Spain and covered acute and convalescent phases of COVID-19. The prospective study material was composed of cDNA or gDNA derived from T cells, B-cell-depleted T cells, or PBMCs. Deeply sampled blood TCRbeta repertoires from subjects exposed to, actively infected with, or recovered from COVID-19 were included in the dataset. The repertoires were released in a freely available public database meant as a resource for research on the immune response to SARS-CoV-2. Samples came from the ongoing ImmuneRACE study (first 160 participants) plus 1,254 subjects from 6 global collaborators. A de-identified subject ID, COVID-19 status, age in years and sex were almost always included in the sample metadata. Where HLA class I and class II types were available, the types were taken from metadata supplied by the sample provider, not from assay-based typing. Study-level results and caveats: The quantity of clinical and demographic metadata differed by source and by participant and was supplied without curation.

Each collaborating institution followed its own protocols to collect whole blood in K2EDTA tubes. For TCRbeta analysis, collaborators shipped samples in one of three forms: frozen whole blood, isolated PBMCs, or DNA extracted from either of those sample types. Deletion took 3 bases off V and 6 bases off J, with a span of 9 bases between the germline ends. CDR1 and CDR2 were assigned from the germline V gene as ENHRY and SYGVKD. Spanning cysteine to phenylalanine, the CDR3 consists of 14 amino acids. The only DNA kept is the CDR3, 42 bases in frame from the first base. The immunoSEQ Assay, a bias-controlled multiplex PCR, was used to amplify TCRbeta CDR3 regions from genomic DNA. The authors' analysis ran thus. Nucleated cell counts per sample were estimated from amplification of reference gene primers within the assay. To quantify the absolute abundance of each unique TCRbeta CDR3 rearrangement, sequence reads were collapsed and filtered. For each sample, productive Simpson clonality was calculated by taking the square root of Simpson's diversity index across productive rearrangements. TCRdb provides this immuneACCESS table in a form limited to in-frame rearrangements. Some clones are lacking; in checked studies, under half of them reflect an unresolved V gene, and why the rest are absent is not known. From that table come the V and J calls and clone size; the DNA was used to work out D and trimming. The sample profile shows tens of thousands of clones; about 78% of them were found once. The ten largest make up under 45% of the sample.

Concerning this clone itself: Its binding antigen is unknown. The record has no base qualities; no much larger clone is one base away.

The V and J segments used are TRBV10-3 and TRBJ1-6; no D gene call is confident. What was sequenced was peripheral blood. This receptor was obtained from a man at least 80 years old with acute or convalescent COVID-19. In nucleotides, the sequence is TGTGCCATCAGTGAACGGGAAGCTAATTCACCCCTCCACTTT. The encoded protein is CAISEREANSPLHF.